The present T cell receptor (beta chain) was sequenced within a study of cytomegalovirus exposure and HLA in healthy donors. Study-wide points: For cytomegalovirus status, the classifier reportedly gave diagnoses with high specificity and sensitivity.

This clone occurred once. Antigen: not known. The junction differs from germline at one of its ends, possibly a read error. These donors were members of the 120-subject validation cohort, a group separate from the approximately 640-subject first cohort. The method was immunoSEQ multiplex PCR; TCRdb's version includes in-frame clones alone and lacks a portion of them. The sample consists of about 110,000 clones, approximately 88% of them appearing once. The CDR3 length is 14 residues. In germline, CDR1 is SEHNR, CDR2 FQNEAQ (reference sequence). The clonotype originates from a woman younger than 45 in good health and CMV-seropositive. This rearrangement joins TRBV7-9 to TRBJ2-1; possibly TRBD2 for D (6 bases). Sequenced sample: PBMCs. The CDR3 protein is CASSLARSYNEQFF. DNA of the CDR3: TGTGCCAGCAGCCTAGCGCGCTCCTACAATGAGCAGTTCTTC.